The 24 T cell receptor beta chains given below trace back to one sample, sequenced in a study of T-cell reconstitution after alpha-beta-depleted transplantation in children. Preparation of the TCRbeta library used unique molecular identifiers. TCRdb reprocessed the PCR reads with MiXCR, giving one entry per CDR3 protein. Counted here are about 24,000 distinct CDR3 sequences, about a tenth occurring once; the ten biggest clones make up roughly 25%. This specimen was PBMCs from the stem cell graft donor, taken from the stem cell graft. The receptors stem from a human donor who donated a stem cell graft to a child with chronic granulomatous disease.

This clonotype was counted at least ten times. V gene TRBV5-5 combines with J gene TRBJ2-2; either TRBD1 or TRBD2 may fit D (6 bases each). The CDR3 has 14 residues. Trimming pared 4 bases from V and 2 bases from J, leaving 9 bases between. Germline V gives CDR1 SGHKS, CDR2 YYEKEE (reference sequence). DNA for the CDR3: TGTGCCAGCAGCGCGGGACAAAACACCGGGGAGCTGTTTTTT. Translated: CASSAGQNTGELFF.

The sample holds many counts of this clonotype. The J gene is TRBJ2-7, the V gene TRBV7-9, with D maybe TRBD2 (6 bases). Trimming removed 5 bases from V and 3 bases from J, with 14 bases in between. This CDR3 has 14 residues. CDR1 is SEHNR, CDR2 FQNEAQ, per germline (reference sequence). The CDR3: CASSRGNTRYEQYF. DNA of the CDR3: TGTGCCAGCAGCCGGGGGAACACACGCTACGAGCAGTACTTC. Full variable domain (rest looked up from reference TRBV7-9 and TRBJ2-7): DTGVSQNPRHKITKRGQNVTFRCDPISEHNRLYWYRQTLGQGPEFLTYFQNEAQLEKSRLLSDRFSAERPKGSFSTLEIQRTEQGDSAMYLCASSRGNTRYEQYFGPGTRLTVT.

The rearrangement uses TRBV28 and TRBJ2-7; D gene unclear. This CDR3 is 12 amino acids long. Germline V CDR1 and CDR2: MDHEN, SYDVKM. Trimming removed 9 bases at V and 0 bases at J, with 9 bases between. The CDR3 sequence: CASTPSSYEQYF. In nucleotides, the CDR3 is TGTGCCAGTACACCGAGCTCCTACGAGCAGTACTTC.

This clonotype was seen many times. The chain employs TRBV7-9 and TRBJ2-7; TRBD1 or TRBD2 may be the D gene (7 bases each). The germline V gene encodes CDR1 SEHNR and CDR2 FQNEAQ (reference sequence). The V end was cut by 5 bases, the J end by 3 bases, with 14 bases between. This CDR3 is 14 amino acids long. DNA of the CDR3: TGTGCCAGCAGCCCCCAGGGGGGGATCTACGAGCAGTACTTC. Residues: CASSPQGGIYEQYF.

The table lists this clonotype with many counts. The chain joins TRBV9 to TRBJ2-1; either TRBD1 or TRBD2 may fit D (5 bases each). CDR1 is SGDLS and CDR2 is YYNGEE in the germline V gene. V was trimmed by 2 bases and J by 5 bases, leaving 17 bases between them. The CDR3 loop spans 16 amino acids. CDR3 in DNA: TGTGCCAGCAGCGTCACAGAGGGAAGAGGGGACAATGAGCAGTTCTTC. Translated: CASSVTEGRGDNEQFF.

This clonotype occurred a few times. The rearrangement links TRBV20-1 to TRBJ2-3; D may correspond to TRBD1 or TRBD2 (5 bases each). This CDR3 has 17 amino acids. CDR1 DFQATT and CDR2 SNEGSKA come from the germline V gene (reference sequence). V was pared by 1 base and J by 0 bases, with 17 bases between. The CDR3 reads CSARAPLRGSSTDTQYF. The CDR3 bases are TGCAGTGCTAGAGCACCCCTGAGGGGTTCTAGCACAGATACGCAGTATTTT.

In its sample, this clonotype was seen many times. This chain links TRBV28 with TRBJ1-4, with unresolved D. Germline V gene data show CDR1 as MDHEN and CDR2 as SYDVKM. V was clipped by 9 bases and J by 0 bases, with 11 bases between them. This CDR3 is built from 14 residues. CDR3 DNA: TGTGCCAGTTACTCTGCTTCAACTAATGAAAAACTGTTTTTT. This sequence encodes CASYSASTNEKLFF.

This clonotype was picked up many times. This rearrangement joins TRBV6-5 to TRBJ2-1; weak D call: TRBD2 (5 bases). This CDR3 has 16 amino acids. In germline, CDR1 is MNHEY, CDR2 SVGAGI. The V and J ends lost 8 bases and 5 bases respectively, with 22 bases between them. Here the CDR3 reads CASGPHVRVAHNEQFF. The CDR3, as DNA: TGTGCCAGCGGGCCTCATGTGCGGGTCGCACACAATGAGCAGTTCTTC.

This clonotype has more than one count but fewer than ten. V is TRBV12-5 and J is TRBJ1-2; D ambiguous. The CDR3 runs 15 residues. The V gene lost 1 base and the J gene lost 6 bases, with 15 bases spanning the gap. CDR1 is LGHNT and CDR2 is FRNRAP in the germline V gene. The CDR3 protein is CASGLGQTPYHGYTF. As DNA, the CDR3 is TGTGCTAGTGGTTTGGGGCAGACTCCCTATCATGGCTACACCTTC.

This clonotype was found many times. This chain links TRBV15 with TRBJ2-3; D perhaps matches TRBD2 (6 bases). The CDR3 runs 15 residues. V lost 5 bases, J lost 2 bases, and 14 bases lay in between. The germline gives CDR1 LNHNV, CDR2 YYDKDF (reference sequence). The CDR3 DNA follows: TGTGCCACCAGCGAGGTGCGGGGAAACACAGATACGCAGTATTTT. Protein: CATSEVRGNTDTQYF.

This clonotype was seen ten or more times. The CDR3 DNA is TGCGCCAGCAGCTTGATTAGGACCGGGGAGCTGTTTTTT. This codes for CASSLIRTGELFF. The chain joins TRBV5-1 to TRBJ2-2; D is unresolved. The CDR3 is 13 residues long. V lost 1 base and J 5 bases, leaving 6 bases between the germline ends. Germline V gene lookup returns CDR1 SGHRS and CDR2 YFSETQ.

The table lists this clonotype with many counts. CDR3 sequence (DNA): TGTGCCAGCAGCCCATATAGCGGGAGGCCCCATGATGAGCAGTTCTTC. This encodes CASSPYSGRPHDEQFF. The rearrangement links TRBV6-5 to TRBJ2-1; TRBD2 matches 10 bases. Trimming took 6 bases from V and 8 from J; bases not matched to a gene: 13. Germline V CDR1 and CDR2: MNHEY, SVGAGI. CDR3 length equals 16 residues.

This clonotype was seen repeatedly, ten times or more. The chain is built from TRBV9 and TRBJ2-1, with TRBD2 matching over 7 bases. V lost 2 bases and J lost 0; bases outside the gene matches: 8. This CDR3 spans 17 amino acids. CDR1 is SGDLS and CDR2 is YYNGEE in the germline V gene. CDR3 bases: TGTGCCAGCAGCGTTTCGACTAGCACCTACTCCTACAATGAGCAGTTCTTC. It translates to CASSVSTSTYSYNEQFF.

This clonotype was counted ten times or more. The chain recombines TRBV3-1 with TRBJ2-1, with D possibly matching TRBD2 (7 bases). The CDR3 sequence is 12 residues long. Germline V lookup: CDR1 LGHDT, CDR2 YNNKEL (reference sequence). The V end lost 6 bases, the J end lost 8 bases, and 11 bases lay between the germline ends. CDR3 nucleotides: TGTGCCAGCAGTCCGGGGGGCCATGAGCAGTTCTTC. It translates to CASSPGGHEQFF.

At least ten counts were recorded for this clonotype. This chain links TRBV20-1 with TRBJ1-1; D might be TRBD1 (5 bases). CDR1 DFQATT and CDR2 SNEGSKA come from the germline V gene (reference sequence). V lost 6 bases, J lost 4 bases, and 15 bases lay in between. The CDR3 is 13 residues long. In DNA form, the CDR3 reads TGCAGTGCCCTCCGTGGGGGGGGCACTGAAGCTTTCTTT. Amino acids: CSALRGGGTEAFF.

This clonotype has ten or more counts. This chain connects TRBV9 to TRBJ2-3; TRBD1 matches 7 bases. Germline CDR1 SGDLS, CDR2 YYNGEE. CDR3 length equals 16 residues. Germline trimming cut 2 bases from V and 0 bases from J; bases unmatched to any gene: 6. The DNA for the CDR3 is TGTGCCAGCAGCGTTACGCTGGGACAGAGCACAGATACGCAGTATTTT. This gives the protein CASSVTLGQSTDTQYF.

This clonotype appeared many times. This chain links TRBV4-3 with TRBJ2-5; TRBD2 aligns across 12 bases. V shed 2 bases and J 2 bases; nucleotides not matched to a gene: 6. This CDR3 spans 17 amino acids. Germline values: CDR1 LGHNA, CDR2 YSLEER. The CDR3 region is CASSQNPGLAGQETQYF. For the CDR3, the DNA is TGCGCCAGCAGCCAAAATCCCGGACTAGCGGGACAAGAGACCCAGTACTTC.

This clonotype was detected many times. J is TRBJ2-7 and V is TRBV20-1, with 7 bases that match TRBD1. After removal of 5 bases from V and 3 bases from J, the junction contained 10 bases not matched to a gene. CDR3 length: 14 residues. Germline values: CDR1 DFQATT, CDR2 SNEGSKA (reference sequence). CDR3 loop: CSAAPGGDYYEQYF. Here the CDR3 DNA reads TGCAGTGCTGCCCCAGGGGGAGACTACTACGAGCAGTACTTC.

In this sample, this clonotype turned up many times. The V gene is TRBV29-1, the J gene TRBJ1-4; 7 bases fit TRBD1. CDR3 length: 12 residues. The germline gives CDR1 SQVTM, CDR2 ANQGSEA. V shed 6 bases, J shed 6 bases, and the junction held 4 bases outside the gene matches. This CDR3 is CSVTGVDEKLFF. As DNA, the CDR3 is TGCAGCGTAACAGGGGTGGATGAAAAACTGTTTTTT.

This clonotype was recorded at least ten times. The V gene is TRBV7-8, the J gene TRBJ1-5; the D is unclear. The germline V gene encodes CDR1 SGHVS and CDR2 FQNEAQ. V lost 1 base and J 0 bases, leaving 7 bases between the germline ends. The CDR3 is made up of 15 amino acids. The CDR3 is CASSLGLNSNQPQHF. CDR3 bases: TGTGCCAGCAGCTTAGGACTAAATAGCAATCAGCCCCAGCATTTT.

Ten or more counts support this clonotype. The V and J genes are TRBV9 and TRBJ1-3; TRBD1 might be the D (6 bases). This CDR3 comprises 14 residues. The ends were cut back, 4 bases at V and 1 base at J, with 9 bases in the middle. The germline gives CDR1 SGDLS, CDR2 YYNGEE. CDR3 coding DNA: TGTGCCAGCAGCCAAGGGGGATCTGGAAACACCATATATTTT. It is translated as CASSQGGSGNTIYF.

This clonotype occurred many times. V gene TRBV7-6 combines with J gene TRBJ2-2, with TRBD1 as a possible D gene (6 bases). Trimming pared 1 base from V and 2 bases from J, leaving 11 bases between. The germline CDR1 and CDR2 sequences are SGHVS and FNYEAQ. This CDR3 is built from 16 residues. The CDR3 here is CASSLEVGGNTGELFF. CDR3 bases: TGTGCCAGCAGCTTAGAGGTTGGGGGCAACACCGGGGAGCTGTTTTTT.

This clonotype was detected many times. The CDR3 bases are TGCAGTGCTAGAGATCCCCCCGGGACTAGCGGAAAGTACCAAGAGACCCAGTACTTC. It yields the protein CSARDPPGTSGKYQETQYF. The genes are TRBV20-1 and TRBJ2-5, with TRBD2 identical over 11 bases. V was pared by 0 bases and J by 0 bases, with 12 bases of the junction left unmatched. Germline loops: CDR1 DFQATT, CDR2 SNEGSKA (reference sequence). There are 19 residues in the CDR3.

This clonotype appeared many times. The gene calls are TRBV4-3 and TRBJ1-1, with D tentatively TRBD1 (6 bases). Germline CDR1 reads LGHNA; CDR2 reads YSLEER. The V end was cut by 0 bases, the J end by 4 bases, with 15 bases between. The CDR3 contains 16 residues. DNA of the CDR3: TGCGCCAGCAGCCAAGATCGGGGGGGGGCCAGCACTGAAGCTTTCTTT. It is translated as CASSQDRGGASTEAFF.